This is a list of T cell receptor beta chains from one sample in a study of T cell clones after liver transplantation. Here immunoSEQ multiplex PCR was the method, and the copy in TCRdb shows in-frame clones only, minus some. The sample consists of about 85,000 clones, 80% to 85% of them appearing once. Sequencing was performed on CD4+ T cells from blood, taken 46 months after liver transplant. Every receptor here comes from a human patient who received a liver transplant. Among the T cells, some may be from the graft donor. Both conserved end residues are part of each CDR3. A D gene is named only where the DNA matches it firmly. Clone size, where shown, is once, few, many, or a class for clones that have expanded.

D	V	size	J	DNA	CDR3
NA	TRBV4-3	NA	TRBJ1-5	TGCGCCAGCAGCCCTACAGGTTTCAATCAGCCCCAGCATTTT	CASSPTGFNQPQHF
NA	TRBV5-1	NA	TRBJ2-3	TGCGCCAGCAGCCCCGGGGGAAGCACAGATACGCAGTATTTT	CASSPGGSTDTQYF
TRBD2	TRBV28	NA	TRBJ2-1	TGTGCCAGCAGTACTCCGGGACTAGGAAAGCAGTTCTTC	CASSTPGLGKQFF
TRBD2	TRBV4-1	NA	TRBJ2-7	TGCGCCAGCAGCCAATCTAGCGGGAGGTCTTTGATCGACGAGCAGTACTTC	CASSQSSGRSLIDEQYF
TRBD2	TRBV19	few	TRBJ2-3	TGTGCCAGTAGTCATAAAGCGGGAGGGTCAAAGAGCACAGATACGCAGTATTTT	CASSHKAGGSKSTDTQYF
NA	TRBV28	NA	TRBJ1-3	TGTGCCAGCAGTTTATGGTATCGGGGGGGCGTCTCTGGAAACACCATATATTTT	CASSLWYRGGVSGNTIYF
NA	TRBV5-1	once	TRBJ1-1	TGCGCCAGCAGCTTGGAGGCTACAAGGAACACTGAAGCTTTCTTT	CASSLEATRNTEAFF
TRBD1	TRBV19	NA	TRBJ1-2	TGTGCCAGCGATCGGACAGGGGGCGTCTATGGCTACACCTTC	CASDRTGGVYGYTF
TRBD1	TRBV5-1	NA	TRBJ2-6	TGCGCCAGCAGCACAACAGGGACAGGCTACTCTGGGGCCAACGTCCTGACTTTC	CASSTTGTGYSGANVLTF
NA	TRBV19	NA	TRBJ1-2	TGTGCCACCAGTAAGAGGCAGGGATCCAACTATGGCTACACCTTC	CATSKRQGSNYGYTF
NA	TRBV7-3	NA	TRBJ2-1	TGTGCCAGCAGCCTTCCGGGACTCCTTGGGAATGAGCAGTTCTTC	CASSLPGLLGNEQFF
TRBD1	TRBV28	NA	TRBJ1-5	TGTGCCAGCAGTCTAACAGGGGTAGGGGGTCAGCCCCAGCATTTT	CASSLTGVGGQPQHF
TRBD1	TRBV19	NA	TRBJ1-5	TGTGCCACCTGTGGACAGGGCAATCAGCCCCAGCATTTT	CATCGQGNQPQHF
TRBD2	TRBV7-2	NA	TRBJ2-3	TGTGCCAGCACCCTTCTAGCGGGAAGGCCAGATACGCAGTATTTT	CASTLLAGRPDTQYF
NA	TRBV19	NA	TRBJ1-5	TGTGCCACCGAGCTGGGGGGACTCAATCAGCCCCAGCATTTT	CATELGGLNQPQHF
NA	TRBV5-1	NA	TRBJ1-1	TGCGCCAGCAGTTTCGGGGGGAGGCGTGACACTGAAGCTTTCTTT	CASSFGGRRDTEAFF
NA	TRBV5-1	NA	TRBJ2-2	TGCGCCAGCAGCTCCGGGGGACCCTGGGCCGGAGCGCTGTTTTTT	CASSSGGPWAGALFF
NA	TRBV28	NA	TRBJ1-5	TGTGCCAGCAGTCGGGGTCCCGTAGGTCAGCCCCAGCATTTT	CASSRGPVGQPQHF
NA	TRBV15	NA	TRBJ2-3	TGTGCCACCACGTGGCAGGGCAGAGCAGATACGCAGTATTTT	CATTWQGRADTQYF
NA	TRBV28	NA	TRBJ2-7	TGTGCCAGCAGTAAGCTGGACAGTCTCTACGAGCAGTACTTC	CASSKLDSLYEQYF
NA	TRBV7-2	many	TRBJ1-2	TGTGCCAGCAGCTCGAACCAGGTTTTTGGCTACACCTTC	CASSSNQVFGYTF
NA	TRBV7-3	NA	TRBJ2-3	TGTGCCAGCAGCTTTCTACCCGGGGATACGCAGTATTTT	CASSFLPGDTQYF
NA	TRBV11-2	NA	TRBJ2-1	TGTGCCAGCAGCTTAGGACACTACAATGAGCAGTTCTTC	CASSLGHYNEQFF
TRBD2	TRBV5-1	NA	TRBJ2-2	TGCGCCAGCAGCTTGTCACTAGCGGGAAGCGCGAACACCGGGGAGCTGTTTTTT	CASSLSLAGSANTGELFF
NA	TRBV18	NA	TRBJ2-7	TGTGCCAGCTCACCAAACCCGGGACGGATCCACGAGCAGTACTTC	CASSPNPGRIHEQYF
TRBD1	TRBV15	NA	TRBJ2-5	TGTGCCACCAGCAAAGGCGGGACAGGGGGGACCCAGTACTTC	CATSKGGTGGTQYF
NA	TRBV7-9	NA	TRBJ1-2	TGTGCCAGCAGCTTAACTATTTATGGCTACACCTTC	CASSLTIYGYTF
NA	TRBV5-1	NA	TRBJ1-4	TGCGCCAGCAGCTTGGGAGCATTATCTGCAACTAATGAAAAACTGTTTTTT	CASSLGALSATNEKLFF
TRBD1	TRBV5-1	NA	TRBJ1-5	TGCGCCAGCAGACCGGACAGGGGGAATCAGCCCCAGCATTTT	CASRPDRGNQPQHF
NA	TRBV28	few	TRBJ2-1	TGTGCCACAGCTTCGGGGAGCTCCTACAATGAGCAGTTCTTC	CATASGSSYNEQFF
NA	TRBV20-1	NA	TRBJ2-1	TGCAGTGCTGGTAGGATGGATGAGCAGTTCTTC	CSAGRMDEQFF
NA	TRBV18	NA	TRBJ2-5	TGTGCCAGCTCACCAGTAAGGGGAACGGCCCAAGAGACCCAGTACTTC	CASSPVRGTAQETQYF
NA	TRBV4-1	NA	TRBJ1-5	TGCGCCAGCAGCCAAGATAAGTGGGGGATGGCGGATCAGCCCCAGCATTTT	CASSQDKWGMADQPQHF
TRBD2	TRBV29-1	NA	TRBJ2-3	TGCAGCGTTGAGCCCAGCGGGAGAAATACGCAGTATTTT	CSVEPSGRNTQYF
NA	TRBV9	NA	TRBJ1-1	TGTGCCAGCAGCGTAATCCCACAAACGCGGCTCACTGAAGCTTTCTTT	CASSVIPQTRLTEAFF
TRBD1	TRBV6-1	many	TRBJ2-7	TGTGCCAGCAAGGGGACAGCCGGTGAATACGAGCAGTACTTC	CASKGTAGEYEQYF
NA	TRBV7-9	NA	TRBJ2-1	TGTGCCAGCAGCCCACCTCAGGGTGAGCAGTTCTTC	CASSPPQGEQFF
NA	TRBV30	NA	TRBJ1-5	TGTGCCTGGAGTGTTGGAGGGTATAGCAATCAGCCCCAGCATTTT	CAWSVGGYSNQPQHF
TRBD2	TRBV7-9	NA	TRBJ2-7	TGTGCCAGCAGCAAATACTCCGGGACTAGCGGGCTAGCTTCCTACGAGCAGTACTTC	CASSKYSGTSGLASYEQYF
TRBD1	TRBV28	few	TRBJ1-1	TGTGCCAGCCTCCGACGTTCCGGGACAGGGGCGGACAGACGAGAAGCTTTCTTT	CASLRRSGTGADRREAFF
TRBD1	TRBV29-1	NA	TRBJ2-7	TGCAGCGTTGGGGGACAGGGCCGCGAGCAGTACTTC	CSVGGQGREQYF
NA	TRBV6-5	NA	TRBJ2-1	TGTGCCAGCAGTTATAACTTCAACGCGGGACGCAATGAGCAGTTCTTC	CASSYNFNAGRNEQFF